This T cell receptor (beta chain) was identified during a study of cytotoxic CD8 clonotypes in ibrutinib-treated CLL. Study information: Samples yielded averages of hundreds of thousands of productive templates and roughly 91,000 productive rearrangements.

TCRdb's copy holds only in-frame clones and misses some; the assay was immunoSEQ multiplex PCR. The top ten clones hold about 7.6% of a sample with around 150,000 clones, 70% to 90% of them seen once. CDR1 is SGHVS, CDR2 FNYEAQ, per germline. The CDR3 has 14 residues. V lost 5 bases and J lost 2, with 13 bases in between. The specimen was PBMCs, collected after 36 months of ibrutinib treatment. This rearrangement joins TRBV7-6 to TRBJ2-7; D unresolved. The receptor was derived from a human donor with chronic lymphocytic leukemia. The CDR3 DNA reads TGTGCCAGCAGCCTCCGCCCCGCCGCCTACGAGCAGTACTTC. Protein sequence: CASSLRPAAYEQYF.